The T cell receptor (beta chain) under discussion was sequenced for a study of Graves' ophthalmopathy and Graves' hyperthyroidism. Study summary: The authors collected peripheral blood at initial diagnosis, before any treatment.

Ophthalmopathic donors had moderate-to-severe activity, CAS ≥3 and NOSPECS ≥4, with disease that had lasted under 3 months. The authors used Ficoll-Paque density gradient centrifugation to separate PBMCs. The input was roughly 10 ml of fresh peripheral blood. This clonotype was recorded many times. From RNA, the CDR3 regions of TCR beta chains were amplified and sequenced. HTBI primers were employed in first-round RT-PCR, then a second-round multiplex PCR followed. TCRdb re-called the multiplex PCR reads with MiXCR, one entry per CDR3 protein. The sample consists of over 200,000 distinct CDR3 sequences, around 30% of them appearing once. This CDR3 is 16 amino acids long. V was clipped by 2 bases and J by 4 bases, with 17 bases between them. Germline CDR1 SQVTM, CDR2 ANQGSEA.

The sequence came from a man aged 50 to 60 with Graves' ophthalmopathy. What was sequenced was peripheral blood. J is TRBJ2-2 and V is TRBV29-1; the D gene is possibly TRBD1 (7 bases). CDR3 DNA sequence: TGCAGCGTTGAATCGGAGGAGGGGGCGGGCACCGGGGAGCTGTTTTTT. Translating it yields CSVESEEGAGTGELFF.